The 21 T cell receptor beta chains presented below share a single source sample, sequenced in a study of cytomegalovirus exposure and HLA in healthy donors. PCR amplification relied on 60 Vbeta primers (plus 13 Jbeta primers). Clones were read by immunoSEQ multiplex PCR, and TCRdb kept only the in-frame ones, dropping some. The data contain fewer than 200,000 clones, around 80% of them singletons. The sequencing sample was made of PBMCs. The receptor source for this set is a woman aged 25 to 39 in good health and CMV-seronegative.

V and J are TRBV6-1 and TRBJ2-5, with 11 bases identical to TRBD2. The end of the DNA aligns better with TRBJ2-7, so the J call may be wrong. The length of the CDR3 is 14 residues. Germline V lookup: CDR1 MNHNS, CDR2 SASEGT. CDR3 loop: CASSIAGGPDEQYF. As DNA, the CDR3 is TGTGCCAGCAGTATAGCGGGAGGGCCGGACGAGCAGTACTTC.

The chain combines TRBV19 with TRBJ1-2, with a weak D call TRBD1 (6 bases). With 8 bases removed from V and 4 bases from J, the gap between germline ends came to 14 bases. This CDR3 comprises 13 residues. Looked up from germline, CDR1 is LNHDA and CDR2 is SQIVND (reference sequence). For the CDR3, the DNA is TGTGCCAGTTGGGACACGCCGGCCTATGGCTACACCTTC. It translates to CASWDTPAYGYTF.

The V and J genes are TRBV7-2 and TRBJ2-7; TRBD2 aligns across 10 bases. The CDR3 runs to 15 residues. Losses at the gene ends were 0 bases for V and 5 bases for J; bases not matched to a gene: 4. Per germline, CDR1 SGHTA and CDR2 FQGNSA. CDR3 in DNA: TGTGCCAGCAGCTTAGCAGCGGGGGGGCCCCACGAGCAGTACTTC. This encodes CASSLAAGGPHEQYF.

The chain recombines TRBV28 with TRBJ2-7; 8 bases agree with TRBD2. This CDR3 contains 16 residues. V was pared by 5 bases and J by 2 bases, with 11 bases of the junction left unmatched. Germline V gives CDR1 MDHEN, CDR2 SYDVKM. The CDR3 loop is CASSPVSGRTAYEQYF. Here the CDR3 DNA reads TGTGCCAGCAGTCCAGTCAGCGGGAGAACGGCCTACGAGCAGTACTTC.

V gene TRBV29-1 combines with J gene TRBJ1-1; a possible D gene is TRBD1 (5 bases). The CDR3 contains 12 residues. V lost 6 bases to trimming and J lost 3 bases, with 11 bases between them. Germline V CDR1 and CDR2: SQVTM, ANQGSEA. CDR3 amino acids: CSVRQTDTEAFF. The CDR3 bases are TGCAGCGTGAGACAGACCGACACTGAAGCTTTCTTT.

The chain has TRBV6-5 and TRBJ1-5, with D hard to call. Germline CDR1 and CDR2: MNHEY and SVGAGI. The CDR3 runs 13 residues. V lost 0 bases and J lost 6, with 6 bases in between. In DNA, the CDR3 is TGTGCCAGCAGTTACTCGCAGTCTCAGCCCCAGCATTTT. Its translation: CASSYSQSQPQHF.

In its sample, this clone was seen once. The chain employs TRBV6-5 and TRBJ1-4; the D gene is possibly TRBD1 (6 bases). Trimming pared 10 bases from V and 7 bases from J, leaving 16 bases between. Germline CDR1 MNHEY, CDR2 SVGAGI. The CDR3 has 13 amino acids. CDR3: CATKPGAAEKLFF. CDR3 nucleotides: TGTGCCACCAAACCAGGGGCGGCTGAAAAACTGTTTTTT.

This rearrangement joins TRBV2 to TRBJ1-5, with TRBD1 matching 11 bases. This CDR3 comprises 14 residues. With V trimmed by 4 bases and J by 6 bases, 2 bases remained unmatched. Germline V lookup: CDR1 SNHLY, CDR2 FYNNEI. CDR3 in DNA: TGTGCCAGCAGTGGGACAGGGGGCGGTCAGCCCCAGCATTTT. It specifies CASSGTGGGQPQHF.

V and J are TRBV28 and TRBJ1-5, with 8 bases identical to TRBD1. This CDR3 spans 15 amino acids. Germline loops: CDR1 MDHEN, CDR2 SYDVKM. Trimming cost V 4 bases and J 7 bases; bases outside gene matches: 9. The CDR3: CASSSGQGKGQPQHF. The CDR3 DNA sequence: TGTGCCAGCAGTTCAGGACAGGGAAAAGGACAGCCCCAGCATTTT.

Concerning this clone: The same CDR3 also results from other DNA sequences found in this sample. The rearrangement joins TRBV7-9 to TRBJ1-1; 8 nucleotides line up with TRBD1. J gave up 1 base and V 4 bases, and 5 bases lay outside the gene matches. CDR1 and CDR2 from the germline V gene are SEHNR and FQNEAQ (reference sequence). The CDR3 loop spans 15 amino acids. Here the CDR3 DNA reads TGTGCCAGCAGCTCTCCCGGGACAGGGAACACTGAAGCTTTCTTT. Its translation is CASSSPGTGNTEAFF.

A few counts support this clone. J is TRBJ1-4 and V is TRBV4-2, with D tentatively TRBD1 (5 bases). Per the germline V gene, CDR1 is LGHNA and CDR2 is YNFKEQ. V lost 6 bases and J 7 bases, leaving 12 bases between the germline ends. The CDR3 spans 13 residues. The CDR3 loop reads CASSLGGSEKLFF. The CDR3 nucleotides are TGTGCCAGCAGTTTGGGGGGAAGTGAAAAACTGTTTTTT.

The table lists this clone with a count of one. The CDR3 spells CASSFPGNQGEKLFF. CDR3 nucleotides: TGTGCCAGCAGCTTCCCGGGAAACCAAGGGGAAAAACTGTTTTTT. V is TRBV7-8 and J is TRBJ1-4; no clear D. This CDR3 is built from 15 residues. The germline V and J ends were trimmed by 3 bases and 8 bases, with 16 bases remaining between them. Germline V gene lookup returns CDR1 SGHVS and CDR2 FQNEAQ.

The rearrangement joins TRBV6-5 to TRBJ2-3; D possibly corresponds to TRBD1 (5 bases). The CDR3 is made up of 13 amino acids. With 2 bases removed from V and 3 bases from J, the gap between germline ends came to 6 bases. Germline values: CDR1 MNHEY, CDR2 SVGAGI. The CDR3, as DNA: TGTGCCAGCAGTTACGGGGCTACAGATACGCAGTATTTT. Its translation is CASSYGATDTQYF.

This chain joins TRBV19 and TRBJ1-6; TRBD1 matches at 8 bases. Trimming took 7 bases from V and 10 from J; bases not matched to a gene: 6. There are 13 residues in the CDR3. Per germline, CDR1 LNHDA and CDR2 SQIVND (reference sequence). The CDR3 DNA reads as TGTGCCAGTAAGACAGGGGTTAACTCACCCCTCCACTTT. This translates into CASKTGVNSPLHF.

V is TRBV4-1 and J is TRBJ2-7; TRBD1 aligns across 9 bases. CDR1 is MGHRA, CDR2 YSYEKL, per germline. The CDR3 is made up of 16 amino acids. The V gene end was trimmed by 3 bases and the J gene end by 4 bases; junction bases not matched to a gene: 10. The CDR3 spells CASSQLAGTGSYEQYF. The CDR3, as DNA: TGCGCCAGCAGCCAGCTCGCCGGGACAGGGTCGTACGAGCAGTACTTC.

The rearrangement joins TRBV29-1 to TRBJ2-7; 8 bases match TRBD2. Germline CDR1 and CDR2: SQVTM and ANQGSEA. This CDR3 comprises 15 residues. V shed 0 bases and J 1 base; nucleotides not matched to a gene: 5. The CDR3 coding sequence is TGCAGCGTTGAAGAGGCAGAGCGGGAGTCCTACGAGCAGTACTTC. This encodes CSVEEAERESYEQYF.

CDR3 sequence (DNA): TGTGCCAGCAGCCCGGGTAGCCAAGGGGATGAGCAGTTCTTC. Translated: CASSPGSQGDEQFF. This chain connects TRBV7-3 to TRBJ2-1, with a weak D call TRBD1 (5 bases). The CDR3 is made up of 14 amino acids. Germline V CDR1 and CDR2: SGHTA, FQGTGA. The V and J ends lost 5 bases and 8 bases respectively, with 16 bases between them. Looking up the rest from reference TRBV7-3 and TRBJ2-1 gives the full variable domain: GAGVSQTPSNKVTEKGKYVELRCDPISGHTALYWYRQSLGQGPEFLIYFQGTGAADDSGLPNDRFFAVRPEGSVSTLKIQRTERGDSAVYLCASSPGSQGDEQFFGPGTRLTVL.

The rearrangement joins TRBV4-1 to TRBJ2-7; weak D call: TRBD2 (5 bases). Germline CDR1 is MGHRA and CDR2 is YSYEKL. Trimming left V 4 bases short and J 2 bases short, with 18 bases between. The CDR3 is made up of 16 amino acids. The CDR3 DNA reads as TGCGCCAGCAGCCGCGGCGGCAGGAGGCCCCCCTACGAGCAGTACTTC. This translates into CASSRGGRRPPYEQYF.

The table lists this clone with a few counts. The rearrangement joins TRBV6-1 to TRBJ1-4; D may be TRBD1 (6 bases). Deletions cut 6 bases from V and 8 bases from J, with 16 bases between. The V gene's germline CDR1 is MNHNS and CDR2 SASEGT. This CDR3 region has 14 residues. The CDR3 DNA reads as TGTGCCAGCAGAGATACAGGGTGGAGCGAAAAACTGTTTTTT. Translating it yields CASRDTGWSEKLFF.

The rearrangement uses TRBV27 and TRBJ2-1, with 10 nucleotides matching TRBD2. CDR3 size: 15 residues. The V and J ends lost 2 bases and 3 bases, in that order; junction bases with no gene match: 1. Germline CDR1 reads MNHEY; CDR2 reads SMNVEV (reference sequence). The CDR3 spells CASSLGTSDYNEQFF. For the CDR3, the DNA is TGTGCCAGCAGTTTAGGGACTAGCGACTACAATGAGCAGTTCTTC.

The CDR3 DNA reads as TGTGCCAGCAGCCACCCCGGGGGACAGGGCTTGGGGAATGAGCAGTTCTTC. Its protein product is CASSHPGGQGLGNEQFF. The chain recombines TRBV14 with TRBJ2-1; 9 bases align to TRBD1. CDR1 SGHDN and CDR2 FVKESK come from the germline V gene. This CDR3 is 17 amino acids long. V shed 3 bases and J 7 bases; nucleotides not matched to a gene: 13.